The 17 T cell receptor beta chains below come from one sample, sequenced in a study of T cell changes during pregnancy in multiple sclerosis. Clones were read by immunoSEQ multiplex PCR, and TCRdb kept only the in-frame ones, dropping some. The sample shows approximately 49,000 clones, roughly 85% of them seen only once. Sequenced here: CD4+ T cells from peripheral blood mononuclear cells, sampled in the second trimester of pregnancy. The receptors originated from a female donor with multiple sclerosis, enrolled in a pregnancy study.

The rearrangement links TRBV4-1 to TRBJ2-2; TRBD2 aligns across 13 bases. With V trimmed by 0 bases and J by 4 bases, 8 bases remained unmatched. The CDR3 has 19 residues. Germline CDR1 is MGHRA and CDR2 is YSYEKL. The CDR3 DNA reads as TGCGCCAGCAGCCAAGAGGGAACTAGCGGGAGGGCCAGCACCGGGGAGCTGTTTTTT. Its protein product is CASSQEGTSGRASTGELFF.

This sequence joins TRBV18 and TRBJ1-1, with D maybe TRBD1 (5 bases). There are 14 residues in the CDR3. Germline CDR1 reads KGHSH; CDR2 reads LQKENI. V shed 3 bases and J shed 5 bases, with 13 bases lying between them. The CDR3 DNA follows: TGTGCCAGCTCACCGTGGGGTGGGGGGACTGAAGCTTTCTTT. It yields the protein CASSPWGGGTEAFF.

The chain has TRBV6-4 and TRBJ1-2; tentatively, D is TRBD1 (5 bases). The CDR3 contains 14 residues. The V and J ends lost 2 bases and 7 bases respectively, with 14 bases between them. Germline lookup yields CDR1 MRHNA and CDR2 SNTAGT. The CDR3 is CASSDQGSKSGYTF. The CDR3 DNA reads as TGTGCCAGCAGTGACCAGGGAAGTAAGAGTGGCTACACCTTC.

The rearrangement uses TRBV14 and TRBJ2-7; TRBD1 matches 7 bases. The V and J ends lost 3 bases and 3 bases, in that order; junction bases with no gene match: 5. CDR3 length equals 14 residues. Germline V gene data show CDR1 as SGHDN and CDR2 as FVKESK. Here the CDR3 reads CASSQNRGSYEQYF. In DNA form, the CDR3 reads TGTGCCAGCAGCCAGAACAGGGGAAGCTACGAGCAGTACTTC.

This chain joins TRBV7-3 and TRBJ1-1; 7 positions agree with TRBD1. V trimming: 2 bases; J trimming: 4 bases; junction bases outside the gene matches: 4. CDR3 size: 14 residues. Germline lookup yields CDR1 SGHTA and CDR2 FQGTGA. In DNA form, the CDR3 reads TGTGCCAGCAGCTTAGAGGGGGCGGGCACTGAAGCTTTCTTT. It codes for CASSLEGAGTEAFF.

The genes are TRBV2 and TRBJ2-7, with D possibly TRBD2 on 6 matching bases. V shed 5 bases and J shed 3 bases, with 14 bases lying between them. CDR1 and CDR2 (germline): SNHLY, FYNNEI. The CDR3 has 14 residues. CDR3 amino acids: CASSRDSGVYEQYF. In DNA form, the CDR3 reads TGTGCCAGCAGTAGGGACTCCGGTGTCTACGAGCAGTACTTC. The full variable domain, in which reference TRBV2 and TRBJ2-7 provide the parts outside the CDR3, is EPEVTQTPSHQVTQMGQEVILRCVPISNHLYFYWYRQILGQKVEFLVSFYNNEISEKSEIFDDQFSVERPDGSNFTLKIRSTKLEDSAMYFCASSRDSGVYEQYFGPGTRLTVT.

CDR3 residues: CASSLGQGPSYGYTF. CDR3 DNA sequence: TGTGCCAGCAGCCTAGGACAGGGCCCCTCCTATGGCTACACCTTC. The rearrangement links TRBV7-3 to TRBJ1-2, with TRBD1 identical over 8 bases. V was clipped by 5 bases and J by 4 bases; unmatched bases: 9. CDR1 and CDR2 from the germline V gene are SGHTA and FQGTGA. This CDR3 has 15 residues. The complete variable domain, with remaining parts taken from reference TRBV7-3 and TRBJ1-2, reads GAGVSQTPSNKVTEKGKYVELRCDPISGHTALYWYRQSLGQGPEFLIYFQGTGAADDSGLPNDRFFAVRPEGSVSTLKIQRTERGDSAVYLCASSLGQGPSYGYTFGSGTRLTVV.

The chain links TRBV19 to TRBJ2-3, with TRBD2 identical over 13 bases. The CDR3 extends over 16 amino acids. Looked up from germline, CDR1 is LNHDA and CDR2 is SQIVND (reference sequence). Trimming took 5 bases from V and 2 from J; bases not matched to a gene: 4. The CDR3 DNA reads TGTGCCAGTAGTGGGGGACTAGCGGGATTCACAGATACGCAGTATTTT. It specifies CASSGGLAGFTDTQYF.

The genes are TRBV7-2 and TRBJ1-2, with unresolved D. The CDR3 length is 11 residues. CDR1 and CDR2 (germline): SGHTA, FQGNSA. Trimming removed 5 bases at V and 8 bases at J, with 9 bases between. CDR3 residues: CASSPAGGYTF. Here the CDR3 DNA reads TGTGCCAGCAGCCCCGCCGGGGGCTACACCTTC. The full variable domain, completed using reference TRBV7-2 and TRBJ1-2, is GAGVSQSPSNKVTEKGKDVELRCDPISGHTALYWYRQSLGQGLEFLIYFQGNSAPDKSGLPSDRFSAERTGGSVSTLTIQRTQQEDSAVYLCASSPAGGYTFGSGTRLTVV.

This chain uses TRBV6-1 with TRBJ1-4, with D perhaps matching TRBD1 (5 bases). This CDR3 contains 16 residues. Trimming cost V 0 bases and J 8 bases, with 16 bases left between them. Per the germline V gene, CDR1 is MNHNS and CDR2 is SASEGT. CDR3 in DNA: TGTGCCAGCAGTGAAGCGCTTACAGGAGGAGGGGAAAAACTGTTTTTT. This gives the protein CASSEALTGGGEKLFF.

The V and J genes are TRBV19 and TRBJ2-3; 7 nucleotides match TRBD1. The V gene's germline CDR1 is LNHDA and CDR2 SQIVND (reference sequence). V trimming: 4 bases; J trimming: 0 bases; junction bases outside the gene matches: 4. The CDR3 spans 15 residues. The CDR3 coding sequence is TGTGCCAGTAGTAAAAACAGGGGAAGCACAGATACGCAGTATTTT. Translating it yields CASSKNRGSTDTQYF.

V gene TRBV4-1 combines with J gene TRBJ2-1, with no clear D. The V and J ends lost 1 base and 2 bases respectively, with 9 bases between them. CDR1 MGHRA and CDR2 YSYEKL come from the germline V gene. The CDR3 consists of 15 residues. CDR3 in DNA: TGCGCCAGCAGCCAAGGAGTAGCAGCCTACAATGAGCAGTTCTTC. Translated: CASSQGVAAYNEQFF.

V is TRBV4-1 and J is TRBJ2-3; D remains ambiguous. The germline CDR1 and CDR2 sequences are MGHRA and YSYEKL. The CDR3 covers 16 residues. V was shortened by 3 bases and J by 4 bases, with 17 bases between the two germline ends. The DNA for the CDR3 is TGCGCCAGCAGCCATGGAGCCACCCGTATGGCAGATACGCAGTATTTT. Protein sequence: CASSHGATRMADTQYF.

The chain has TRBV18 and TRBJ2-5; D ambiguous. Germline CDR1 KGHSH, CDR2 LQKENI. The V gene lost 3 bases and the J gene lost 2 bases, with 7 bases spanning the gap. The CDR3 has 13 amino acids. The CDR3, as DNA: TGTGCCAGCTCACCTCCCGGGCAAGAGACCCAGTACTTC. This translates into CASSPPGQETQYF. The full variable domain, with the rest looked up from reference TRBV18 and TRBJ2-5, is NAGVMQNPRHLVRRRGQEARLRCSPMKGHSHVYWYRQLPEEGLKFMVYLQKENIIDESGMPKERFSAEFPKEGPSILRIQQVVRGDSAAYFCASSPPGQETQYFGPGTRLLVL.

The rearrangement joins TRBV6-1 to TRBJ2-7, with 9 bases lining up with TRBD1. The CDR3 runs 14 residues. CDR1 MNHNS and CDR2 SASEGT come from the germline V gene. V shed 7 bases, J shed 3 bases, and the junction held 7 bases outside the gene matches. The CDR3 reads CASTRPGQGYEQYF. In nucleotides, the CDR3 is TGTGCCAGCACTCGACCGGGACAGGGCTACGAGCAGTACTTC.

The rearrangement uses TRBV29-1 and TRBJ2-1, with D uncertain. V lost 7 bases and J lost 0, with 7 bases in between. This CDR3 region has 12 residues. Germline assignment: CDR1 SQVTM and CDR2 ANQGSEA. The CDR3 reads CSGRGSYNEQFF. Here the CDR3 DNA reads TGCAGCGGACGAGGCTCCTACAATGAGCAGTTCTTC.

The chain joins TRBV7-5 to TRBJ1-5; the table's D call TRBD1 went unverified against the DNA. TRBV7-5 is listed as a pseudogene. The CDR3 spans 16 residues. The CDR3 nucleotides are TGTGTCAGAAGCTTAGTCCCGGCAGGGATGTATCAGCCCCAGCATTTT. It yields the protein CVRSLVPAGMYQPQHF.